This TCR beta chain originates from a study of T cell responses to AZD1222 COVID-19 vaccine listed by TCRdb under 2021. About the investigation overall: AZD1222 recipients with second doses at about 4 weeks or about 12 weeks were pooled, because spike-specific TCR depth and breadth did not differ between schedules. Enrollment into the trials was organized by age into subgroups of 18-55, 56-69 and 70-plus years, and those subgroups contained 148, 28 and 57 TCR-sequenced participants, respectively. A total of over 230 trial participants underwent TCR sequencing, of whom 207 had received two doses of AZD1222 and some 25 had received two doses of the MenACWY control vaccine. General findings and caveats noted by the study authors: Reportedly, almost half of the unique spike-specific TCRs recognized epitopes lying outside the regions that are mutated in the B.1.351 and B.1.1.7 variants. Because no samples from the day 14 peak response were available, repertoires could be characterized only after the peak T cell response. The whole spike protein was spanned by vaccine-associated CD4 TCRs, and dominant responses were seen in regions 160-218 and 743-854. Most participants were white British and females outnumbered males, and the authors suggested that clonal diversity may have been underestimated. Only five to seven AZD1222 recipients were SARS-CoV-2 seropositive at baseline, limiting conclusions about previously exposed vaccinees. The 56-69-year group was small, and its depth increase did not reach significance, likely because of low power. Spike-specific TCR breadth and depth rose significantly after two AZD1222 doses compared with day 0 and with MenACWY recipients.

The CDR3 regions of human TCRbeta chains were analyzed by immunosequencing. Per the source publication's procedure: TCRs in the repertoires were matched against a reference library of SARS-CoV-2-specific TCRs that had been generated with the MIRA antigen-specificity platform. Breadth was defined as the fraction of unique TCRs that were SARS-CoV-2-associated. Depth was defined as the fraction of total T cells that were SARS-CoV-2-associated. Using the MIRA data, every spike-specific TCR was mapped to the spike region that the TCR reacted to and assigned to either a CD4 or a CD8 class. Log10-transformed breadth and depth values were compared by one-way ANOVA with Sidak's multiple comparisons tests. The table comes from immuneACCESS by way of TCRdb, which keeps in-frame sequences with V and J called. Part of the clones is missing from these tables; in studies checked, under half for an unresolved V gene and the rest for unknown reasons. V and J calls and clone size follow that table, whereas D and trimming were derived from the DNA. The sample records around 100,000 clones, roughly nine tenths of which are singletons. About 15% of the sample is in the top ten clones.

The time point label on this specimen signifies: baseline before first vaccination. Vaccinee samples were obtained from the UK trials COV001 and COV002, which included a single-blind randomized controlled phase 2/3 trial of AZD1222 (ChAdOx1 nCoV-19) in healthy adults. Trial participant PBMC samples were collected at day 0 and day 28 after the second dose for TCRbeta chain sequencing. A remark on this clone: What this receptor recognizes is not known. No quality values exist for individual bases; no much larger clone is one base distant.

V is reduced by 1 base and J by 4 bases, leaving a spacing of 13 bases between them. CDR1 and CDR2 were assigned from the germline V gene as KGHSH and LQKENI. Spanning cysteine to phenylalanine, the CDR3 consists of 15 amino acids. The only DNA kept is the CDR3, 45 bases in frame from the first base. The receptor was derived from an adult in good health. In this chain, TRBV18 is recombined with TRBJ1-1; no D gene can be assigned with confidence. Sequences were derived from peripheral blood, sampled on day 0 of AZD1222 vaccination. The CDR3 protein: CASSPQSGEGTEAFF. The nucleotide sequence is TGTGCCAGCTCACCACAAAGTGGGGAGGGCACTGAAGCTTTCTTT. Full variable domain (CDR3 extended with the reference TRBV18 and TRBJ1-1 proteins): NAGVMQNPRHLVRRRGQEARLRCSPMKGHSHVYWYRQLPEEGLKFMVYLQKENIIDESGMPKERFSAEFPKEGPSILRIQQVVRGDSAAYFCASSPQSGEGTEAFFGQGTRLTVV.